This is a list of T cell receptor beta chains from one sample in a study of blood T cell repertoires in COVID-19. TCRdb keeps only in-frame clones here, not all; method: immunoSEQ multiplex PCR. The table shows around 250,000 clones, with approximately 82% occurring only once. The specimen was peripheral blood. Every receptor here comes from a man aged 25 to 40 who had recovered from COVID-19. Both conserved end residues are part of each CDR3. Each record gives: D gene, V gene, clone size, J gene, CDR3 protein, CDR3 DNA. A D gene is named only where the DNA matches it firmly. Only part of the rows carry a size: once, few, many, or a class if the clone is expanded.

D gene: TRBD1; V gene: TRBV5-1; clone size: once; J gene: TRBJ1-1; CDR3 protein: CASSLMDRGLEAFF; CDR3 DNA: TGCGCCAGCAGCTTGATGGACAGGGGGCTCGAAGCTTTCTTT
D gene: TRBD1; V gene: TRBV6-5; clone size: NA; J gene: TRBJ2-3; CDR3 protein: CASHSGQDTDTQYF; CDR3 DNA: TGTGCCAGCCACTCCGGACAGGACACAGATACGCAGTATTTT
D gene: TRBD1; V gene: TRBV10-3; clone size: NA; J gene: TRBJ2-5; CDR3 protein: CATIQGAAQETQYF; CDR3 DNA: TGTGCCACGATACAGGGGGCAGCCCAAGAGACCCAGTACTTC
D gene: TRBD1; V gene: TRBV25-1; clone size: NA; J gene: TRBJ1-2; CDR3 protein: CASGDSFNGYTF; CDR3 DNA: TGTGCCAGCGGGGACAGTTTCAATGGCTACACCTTC
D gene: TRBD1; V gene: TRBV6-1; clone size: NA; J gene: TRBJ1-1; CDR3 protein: CASSAWLTGTGGTEAFF; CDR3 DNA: TGTGCCAGCAGTGCATGGCTAACCGGGACAGGGGGCACTGAAGCTTTCTTT
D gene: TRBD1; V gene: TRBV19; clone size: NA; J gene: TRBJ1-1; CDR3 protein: CASHIGQARGAGTEAFF; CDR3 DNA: TGTGCCAGTCATATTGGACAGGCTAGGGGAGCGGGCACTGAAGCTTTCTTT
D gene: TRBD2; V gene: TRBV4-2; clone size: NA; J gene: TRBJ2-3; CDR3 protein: CASSASGGGTDTQYF; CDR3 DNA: TGTGCCAGCAGCGCCAGCGGGGGAGGCACAGATACGCAGTATTTT
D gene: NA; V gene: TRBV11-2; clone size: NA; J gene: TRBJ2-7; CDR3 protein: CASSSTGAGSYSYEQYF; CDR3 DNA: TGTGCCAGCAGCTCCACCGGTGCAGGAAGCTACTCCTACGAGCAGTACTTC
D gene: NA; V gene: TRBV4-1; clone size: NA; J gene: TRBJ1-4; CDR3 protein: CASSRTGLAEKLFF; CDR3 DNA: TGCGCCAGCAGCCGAACAGGGTTGGCCGAAAAACTGTTTTTT
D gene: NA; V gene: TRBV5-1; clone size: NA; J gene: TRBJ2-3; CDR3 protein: CASSWDTSTDTQYF; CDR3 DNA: TGCGCCAGCAGCTGGGACACTAGCACAGATACGCAGTATTTT